One and the same sample provided the 30 T cell receptor beta chains below, sequenced in a study of blood T cell repertoires in COVID-19. Assay: immunoSEQ multiplex PCR; the TCRdb copy retains only in-frame clones and omits some. The sample yields about 280,000 clones, around 85% seen once. Material: peripheral blood. The receptor set was obtained from a woman aged 25 to 45 who had recovered from COVID-19.

The chain combines TRBV3-1 (or the pseudogene TRBV3-2) with TRBJ2-6, with a weak D call TRBD1 (5 bases). Trimming cost V 2 bases and J 0 bases, with 8 bases left between them. The CDR3 has 16 amino acids. Germline CDR1 reads LGHDT; CDR2 reads YNNKEL (reference sequence). The CDR3 region has the DNA TGTGCCAGCAGCCAACGCAGGGACTCTGGGGCCAACGTCCTGACTTTC. Protein sequence: CASSQRRDSGANVLTF.

Remarks on this clone: Other DNA sequences of this sample code for an identical CDR3. This chain joins TRBV7-2 and TRBJ1-3, with TRBD1 matching over 8 bases. After removal of 5 bases from V and 4 bases from J, the junction contained 4 bases not matched to a gene. The CDR3 sequence is 14 residues long. Germline-derived CDR1 and CDR2 are SGHTA and FQGNSA. CDR3 residues: CASSPGQGGNTIYF. The CDR3 DNA is TGTGCCAGCAGCCCCGGACAGGGAGGAAACACCATATATTTT.

The V and J genes are TRBV4-1 and TRBJ2-7; D possibly corresponds to TRBD2 (6 bases). The CDR3 runs to 14 residues. Per germline, CDR1 MGHRA and CDR2 YSYEKL. The V and J ends lost 4 bases and 3 bases respectively, with 13 bases between them. CDR3 in amino acids: CASSLTTGDYEQYF. The CDR3 nucleotides read TGCGCCAGCAGCCTTACCACGGGGGACTACGAGCAGTACTTC.

V usage is TRBV20-1 and J usage is TRBJ2-7, with D possibly matching TRBD2 (6 bases). The germline V gene has CDR1 DFQATT and CDR2 SNEGSKA (reference sequence). This CDR3 has 13 residues. V lost 3 bases and J lost 3, with 12 bases in between. In nucleotides, the CDR3 is TGCAGTGCTAGTCGAGCGGGTGACTACGAGCAGTACTTC. It codes for CSASRAGDYEQYF.

There are a few counts of this clone. This chain joins TRBV11-2 and TRBJ1-2; 8 nucleotides align to TRBD1. The CDR3 is 16 amino acids. Germline CDR1 SGHAT, CDR2 FQNNGV. J was trimmed by 8 bases and V by 3 bases; bases with no gene match: 14. The CDR3 is CASSFPGTGGSEGYTF. In DNA form, the CDR3 reads TGTGCCAGCAGCTTCCCCGGGACAGGAGGTTCGGAGGGCTACACCTTC.

This sequence joins TRBV5-4 and TRBJ1-3; D perhaps matches TRBD1 (6 bases). There are 15 residues in the CDR3. CDR1 SGHNT and CDR2 YYREEE come from the germline V gene (reference sequence). Trimming removed 0 bases at V and 4 bases at J, with 11 bases between. The CDR3 region has the DNA TGTGCCAGCAGCTTGGCCGGGACAAGGGGAAACACCATATATTTT. Translated, it gives CASSLAGTRGNTIYF.

As for this clone: One end of the junction varies from germline; a read error may be responsible. V and J are TRBV15 and TRBJ1-4; D gene unclear. Germline V gene sequence: CDR1 LNHNV, CDR2 YYDKDF (reference sequence). The CDR3 has 19 residues. DNA of the CDR3: TGCGCCACCAGCAGAGCGGCCCAGAGGGTAAAGGGTCCTAATGAAAAACTGTTTTTT. This gives the protein CATSRAAQRVKGPNEKLFF.

The chain links TRBV28 to TRBJ1-3, with 9 bases identical to TRBD1. The CDR3 extends over 17 amino acids. Germline V gives CDR1 MDHEN, CDR2 SYDVKM. V trimming: 4 bases; J trimming: 0 bases; junction bases outside the gene matches: 7. Here the CDR3 DNA reads TGTGCCAGCAGTTCACGGGGACAGGGAAGCTCTGGAAACACCATATATTTT. It translates to CASSSRGQGSSGNTIYF.

The chain's CDR3 is CASSDSTFPGFRQFF. In nucleotides, the CDR3 is TGTGCCAGCAGTGATAGTACCTTCCCGGGGTTTCGGCAGTTCTTC. V usage is TRBV6-1 and J usage is TRBJ2-1, with D perhaps matching TRBD2 (5 bases). Germline V gene sequence: CDR1 MNHNS, CDR2 SASEGT. Trimming cost V 3 bases and J 12 bases, with 21 bases left between them. The CDR3 has 15 residues.

The rearrangement joins TRBV5-1 to TRBJ2-3; tentative D call: TRBD2 (6 bases). V lost 0 bases, J lost 11 bases, and 13 bases lay in between. Germline V gene lookup returns CDR1 SGHRS and CDR2 YFSETQ. This CDR3 has 13 amino acids. CDR3: CASSLAGTYGQYF. The CDR3 DNA is TGCGCCAGCAGCTTGGCCGGGACTTACGGGCAGTATTTT.

The chain couples TRBV24-1 to TRBJ2-2, with 9 bases lining up with TRBD1. From germline, CDR1 is KGHDR and CDR2 SFDVKD. Trimming removed 7 bases from V and 0 bases from J; junction bases left unmatched: 11. This CDR3 is built from 18 residues. The chain's CDR3 is CATRPGTGTGANTGELFF. The CDR3 DNA follows: TGTGCCACCAGACCCGGGACAGGGACGGGGGCGAACACCGGGGAGCTGTTTTTT.

The chain couples TRBV24-1 to TRBJ2-2; 8 bases fit TRBD1. Looked up from germline, CDR1 is KGHDR and CDR2 is SFDVKD. The CDR3 consists of 14 residues. Trimming removed 5 bases from V and 4 bases from J; junction bases left unmatched: 2. The CDR3 DNA follows: TGTGCCACCAGTGGTCAGGGGGCCACCGGGGAGCTGTTTTTT. Its protein product is CATSGQGATGELFF.

Only one count was recorded for this clone. This rearrangement joins TRBV5-1 to TRBJ2-5; no clear D gene. The V gene lost 4 bases and the J gene lost 5 bases, with 12 bases spanning the gap. Germline-derived CDR1 and CDR2 are SGHRS and YFSETQ. The CDR3 loop spans 13 amino acids. The CDR3 spells CASSALVEETQYF. The DNA for the CDR3 is TGCGCCAGCAGCGCGCTAGTAGAGGAGACCCAGTACTTC.

The V and J genes are TRBV12-3 or TRBV12-4 and TRBJ2-7; D might be TRBD1 (5 bases). Trimming left V 8 bases short and J 2 bases short, with 13 bases between. The CDR3 is 13 amino acids. CDR3 nucleotides: TGTGCCAGCGGTCCCCTAGGGGCCTACGAGCAGTACTTC. Protein product: CASGPLGAYEQYF.

J is TRBJ2-3 and V is TRBV9; the D is unclear. The V gene's germline CDR1 is SGDLS and CDR2 YYNGEE. The CDR3 extends over 15 amino acids. Trimming took off 5 bases at V and 0 bases at J, with 13 bases between the two ends. The CDR3 coding sequence is TGTGCCAGCAGTTTCCGATCTATGAGCACAGATACGCAGTATTTT. Translated: CASSFRSMSTDTQYF.

J is TRBJ1-1 and V is TRBV6-5; 10 nucleotides match TRBD1. V was pared by 9 bases and J by 0 bases, with 4 bases of the junction left unmatched. The germline CDR1 and CDR2 sequences are MNHEY and SVGAGI. The CDR3 contains 14 residues. The CDR3 protein is CARSDRGLNTEAFF. CDR3 nucleotide sequence: TGTGCCAGAAGCGACAGGGGGCTGAACACTGAAGCTTTCTTT.

The genes are TRBV11-1 and TRBJ2-3, with a possible D match to TRBD1 (6 bases). CDR1 SGHAT and CDR2 FQDESV come from the germline V gene (reference sequence). Deletions cut 1 base from V and 4 bases from J, with 15 bases between. The CDR3 runs 16 residues. The CDR3 nucleotides are TGTGCCAGCAGCTTAGAAGGGGGAGCGGTAGCAGATACGCAGTATTTT. It specifies CASSLEGGAVADTQYF.

The chain is built from TRBV21-1 and TRBJ2-3; the DNA was not compared with TRBD2, the D call given in the table. TRBV21-1 corresponds to a pseudogene. This CDR3 contains 18 residues. The CDR3 sequence is CASSKGCPRDSSTDTQYF. In DNA form, the CDR3 reads TGTGCCAGCAGCAAAGGGTGCCCTAGGGACTCTAGCACAGATACGCAGTATTTT.

The chain joins TRBV6-5 to TRBJ1-5; 7 bases agree with TRBD1. The germline V gene has CDR1 MNHEY and CDR2 SVGAGI. After removal of 0 bases from V and 9 bases from J, the junction contained 8 bases not matched to a gene. The CDR3 has 15 amino acids. CDR3 nucleotides: TGTGCCAGCAGTTACTCGGGGCAGGGGGATGCGCCCCAGCATTTT. As protein: CASSYSGQGDAPQHF.

A single count supports this clone. V and J are TRBV7-2 and TRBJ2-7; 9 bases line up with TRBD2. Per germline, CDR1 SGHTA and CDR2 FQGNSA. V shed 2 bases and J 5 bases; nucleotides not matched to a gene: 1. The CDR3 has 13 amino acids. CDR3 coding DNA: TGTGCCAGCAGCTTACTAGCGGGAAACGAGCAGTACTTC. This encodes CASSLLAGNEQYF.

This clone showed up just once. The chain uses TRBV3-1 (or the pseudogene TRBV3-2) and TRBJ1-5; D not certain. Germline V gene sequence: CDR1 LGHDT, CDR2 YNNKEL (reference sequence). The CDR3 spans 13 residues. Trimming removed 0 bases at V and 5 bases at J, with 5 bases between. DNA of the CDR3: TGTGCCAGCAGCCAAGATGCGGATCAGCCCCAGCATTTT. Translated: CASSQDADQPQHF.

This chain uses TRBV4-2 with TRBJ1-6; 7 nucleotides agree with TRBD1. The V segment lost 1 base and the J segment 6 bases; nucleotides outside the gene matches: 9. Germline V lookup: CDR1 LGHNA, CDR2 YNFKEQ. This CDR3 comprises 17 residues. CDR3 residues: CASSQGQGEVSNSPLHF. The DNA for the CDR3 is TGTGCCAGCAGCCAAGGTCAGGGGGAAGTCTCTAATTCACCCCTCCACTTT.

This chain links TRBV12-3 or TRBV12-4 with TRBJ1-2; D not resolved. V was clipped by 4 bases and J by 3 bases, with 9 bases between them. The CDR3 spans 13 residues. CDR3 region: CASSWSQDYGYTF. CDR3 nucleotide sequence: TGTGCCAGCAGTTGGTCACAAGACTATGGCTACACCTTC.

The V and J genes are TRBV27 and TRBJ1-1; 7 bases match TRBD1. The CDR3 contains 13 residues. Germline assignment: CDR1 MNHEY and CDR2 SMNVEV (reference sequence). The V gene end was trimmed by 5 bases and the J gene end by 6 bases; junction bases not matched to a gene: 6. The CDR3 DNA sequence: TGTGCCAGCAGTACCGGACAGGTTGCTGAAGCTTTCTTT. This codes for CASSTGQVAEAFF.

This chain joins TRBV1 and TRBJ2-3; TRBD1 is the table's D call, not checked against the DNA. TRBV1 represents a pseudogene. The CDR3 spans 14 residues. The chain's CDR3 is CTSSQDRVPDTQYF. CDR3 nucleotide sequence: TGCACCAGCAGCCAAGACAGGGTCCCAGATACGCAGTATTTT.

The chain employs TRBV24-1 and TRBJ2-2; maybe TRBD2 (6 bases). CDR3 length: 17 amino acids. Trimming removed 2 bases from V and 3 bases from J, with 15 bases in between. Germline V gene lookup returns CDR1 KGHDR and CDR2 SFDVKD. The DNA for the CDR3 is TGTGCCACCAGTGATTCCCCGCGACTAGACTACACCGGGGAGCTGTTTTTT. Protein product: CATSDSPRLDYTGELFF.

The gene calls are TRBV3-1 (or the pseudogene TRBV3-2) and TRBJ1-2; D possibly corresponds to TRBD1 (5 bases). Trimming pared 4 bases from V and 4 bases from J, leaving 16 bases between. Germline CDR1 LGHDT, CDR2 YNNKEL (reference sequence). The CDR3 runs 15 residues. The CDR3 bases are TGTGCCAGCAGCCGGGCCCCACAGGTCGGCTATGGCTACACCTTC. It translates to CASSRAPQVGYGYTF.

The chain carries TRBV18 and TRBJ1-2, with 10 bases identical to TRBD1. The CDR3 runs 17 residues. V trimming: 4 bases; J trimming: 6 bases; junction bases outside the gene matches: 14. CDR1 is KGHSH and CDR2 is LQKENI in the germline V gene. DNA for the CDR3: TGTGCCAGCTCACGAGTACAAAGACAGGGGGCGGCGGATGGCTACACCTTC. Its protein product is CASSRVQRQGAADGYTF. The complete variable domain, with remaining parts taken from reference TRBV18 and TRBJ1-2, reads NAGVMQNPRHLVRRRGQEARLRCSPMKGHSHVYWYRQLPEEGLKFMVYLQKENIIDESGMPKERFSAEFPKEGPSILRIQQVVRGDSAAYFCASSRVQRQGAADGYTFGSGTRLTVV.

This clone was counted a single time. V gene TRBV7-9 combines with J gene TRBJ2-1, with D unresolved. V gave up 2 bases and J gave up 0 bases, with 8 bases separating them. Germline values: CDR1 SEHNR, CDR2 FQNEAQ (reference sequence). CDR3 length equals 15 residues. CDR3 residues: CASSLSRSSYNEQFF. CDR3 in DNA: TGTGCCAGCAGCTTATCGAGGAGCTCCTACAATGAGCAGTTCTTC.

This chain uses TRBV27 with TRBJ1-2; tentatively, D is TRBD1 (6 bases). Trimming took off 4 bases at V and 2 bases at J, with 20 bases between the two ends. The CDR3 is made up of 17 amino acids. Looked up from germline, CDR1 is MNHEY and CDR2 is SMNVEV (reference sequence). The CDR3 nucleotides read TGTGCCAGCAGTTCAACTTTACAGGGCCCACGAAACTATGGCTACACCTTC. It is translated as CASSSTLQGPRNYGYTF.